This TCR beta chain was recovered during a study of cytomegalovirus exposure and HLA in healthy donors. Per the germline V gene, CDR1 is SGHRS and CDR2 is YFSETQ. The CDR3 is 18 residues long. The trim removed 0 bases at V and 0 bases at J, leaving 8 bases unmatched. 60 Vbeta and 13 Jbeta primers were used in PCR. Profiled with immunoSEQ multiplex PCR; TCRdb holds only in-frame clones, not every one. The repertoire has approximately 42,000 clones, roughly 80% of them found once; the top ten carry approximately 3%. Sequenced: PBMCs. The chain joins TRBV5-1 to TRBJ2-3; 9 nucleotides match TRBD2. This receptor was taken from a man in his fifties or sixties in good health and CMV-seronegative. The CDR3 loop is CASSLGFTSGSSTDTQYF. The DNA of the CDR3 is TGCGCCAGCAGCTTGGGTTTTACTAGCGGGTCTAGCACAGATACGCAGTATTTT.